This entry lists 19 T cell receptor beta chains sequenced from one sample in a study of blood T cell repertoires in COVID-19. Repertoires were generated with immunoSEQ multiplex PCR, while TCRdb's copy carries only in-frame clones and drops some. Of about 110,000 clones listed, about four fifths were seen once; the top ten hold around 14%. Sequenced: peripheral blood. The origin of the receptors is an older woman with acute or convalescent COVID-19.

The chain couples TRBV6-5 to TRBJ1-2, with no clear D. V was shortened by 2 bases and J by 4 bases, with 14 bases between the two germline ends. Per germline, CDR1 MNHEY and CDR2 SVGAGI. The CDR3 is 15 amino acids. CDR3 residues: CASSYHLAGSYGYTF. CDR3 bases: TGTGCCAGCAGTTACCATCTAGCGGGTTCCTATGGCTACACCTTC.

The J gene is TRBJ1-2, the V gene TRBV19; no reliable D call. Germline CDR1 LNHDA, CDR2 SQIVND (reference sequence). This CDR3 region has 14 residues. Trimming pared 3 bases from V and 4 bases from J, leaving 12 bases between. CDR3 protein: CASSMVSGSYGYTF. The CDR3 DNA reads TGTGCCAGTAGTATGGTTAGCGGGAGCTATGGCTACACCTTC.

V gene TRBV10-1 combines with J gene TRBJ2-2, with 8 bases identical to TRBD2. With V trimmed by 8 bases and J by 4 bases, 9 bases remained unmatched. Looked up from germline, CDR1 is WNHNN and CDR2 is SYGVQD (reference sequence). The CDR3 length is 15 residues. CDR3 nucleotide sequence: TGCGCCAGCGCTCAGCGGGAGTTCTGCACCGGGGAGCTGTTTTTT. Residues: CASAQREFCTGELFF.

V and J are TRBV6-6 and TRBJ1-5, with D possibly TRBD1 on 5 matching bases. This CDR3 is 13 amino acids long. Trimming removed 6 bases at V and 3 bases at J, with 9 bases between. Germline V gene sequence: CDR1 MNHNY, CDR2 SVGAGI (reference sequence). In nucleotides, the CDR3 is TGTGCCAGCAGCGGGGACTACAATCAGCCCCAGCATTTT. Translation: CASSGDYNQPQHF.

This clone is a singleton in its sample. This chain connects TRBV2 to TRBJ1-5; a possible D gene is TRBD1 (6 bases). CDR3 length equals 15 residues. The V gene lost 5 bases and the J gene lost 4 bases, with 15 bases spanning the gap. Germline CDR1 and CDR2: SNHLY and FYNNEI. CDR3 sequence: CASSPLRTANQPQHF. In DNA form, the CDR3 reads TGTGCCAGCAGTCCCCTGCGGACAGCAAATCAGCCCCAGCATTTT. Full variable domain (remainder filled in from reference TRBV2 and TRBJ1-5): EPEVTQTPSHQVTQMGQEVILRCVPISNHLYFYWYRQILGQKVEFLVSFYNNEISEKSEIFDDQFSVERPDGSNFTLKIRSTKLEDSAMYFCASSPLRTANQPQHFGDGTRLSIL.

The chain employs TRBV11-2 and TRBJ2-7; D uncertain. Germline V gene sequence: CDR1 SGHAT, CDR2 FQNNGV. The CDR3 runs to 14 residues. Trimming removed 1 base from V and 2 bases from J, with 9 bases in between. CDR3 in amino acids: CASSLVPGPYEQYF. The CDR3 DNA sequence: TGTGCCAGCAGCTTAGTGCCGGGTCCCTACGAGCAGTACTTC.

The J gene is TRBJ2-5, the V gene TRBV9, with 7 bases aligning to TRBD1. The J segment lost 5 bases and the V segment lost 4 bases, leaving 8 bases of the junction unmatched. CDR1 and CDR2 (germline): SGDLS, YYNGEE. This CDR3 is 14 amino acids long. CDR3 bases: TGTGCCAGCAGCTTTTCCCGACAGGGTGAGACCCAGTACTTC. Its translation is CASSFSRQGETQYF.

The chain carries TRBV12-5 and TRBJ2-7; tentatively, D is TRBD1 (5 bases). CDR3 size: 16 residues. Trimming removed 0 bases from V and 3 bases from J, with 15 bases in between. CDR1 and CDR2 (germline): LGHNT, FRNRAP. CDR3 loop: CASGLVTGRRFYEQYF. The CDR3 region has the DNA TGTGCTAGTGGTTTGGTAACAGGCCGACGCTTCTACGAGCAGTACTTC.

The rearrangement links TRBV5-4 to TRBJ1-4; unclear D gene. The CDR3 covers 15 residues. The V gene's germline CDR1 is SGHNT and CDR2 YYREEE (reference sequence). V lost 0 bases and J lost 8, with 14 bases in between. The CDR3 coding sequence is TGTGCCAGCAGCTTGGCCGAGTTACCAGGCGAAAAACTGTTTTTT. It codes for CASSLAELPGEKLFF.

This sequence joins TRBV3-1 (or the pseudogene TRBV3-2) and TRBJ1-6; 9 bases map to TRBD1. The germline gives CDR1 LGHDT, CDR2 YNNKEL (reference sequence). The CDR3 runs 15 residues. After removal of 5 bases from V and 10 bases from J, the junction contained 9 bases not matched to a gene. The CDR3 sequence: CASSFTPGQGSPLHF. The CDR3 DNA is TGTGCCAGCAGCTTTACTCCGGGACAGGGCTCACCCCTCCACTTT.

The gene calls are TRBV6-1 and TRBJ1-4; a weak D match, TRBD1 (6 bases). Germline CDR1 MNHNS, CDR2 SASEGT. Trimming stripped 4 bases from V and 0 bases from J, with 12 bases between. This CDR3 contains 16 residues. CDR3 amino acids: CASSAQQGTTNEKLFF. The DNA of the CDR3 is TGTGCCAGCAGTGCGCAACAGGGAACAACTAATGAAAAACTGTTTTTT.

The rearrangement links TRBV11-2 to TRBJ2-7, with D maybe TRBD1 (5 bases). CDR3 size: 16 residues. The V gene's germline CDR1 is SGHAT and CDR2 FQNNGV. V was shortened by 5 bases and J by 0 bases, with 17 bases between the two germline ends. The CDR3 nucleotides are TGTGCCAGCAGCCCCGATTGGGGCCGGTACTCCTACGAGCAGTACTTC. Amino acid sequence: CASSPDWGRYSYEQYF. Looking up the rest from reference TRBV11-2 and TRBJ2-7 gives the full variable domain: EAGVAQSPRYKIIEKRQSVAFWCNPISGHATLYWYQQILGQGPKLLIQFQNNGVVDDSQLPKDRFSAERLKGVDSTLKIQPAKLEDSAVYLCASSPDWGRYSYEQYFGPGTRLTVT.

Note on this clone: The junction shows a germline mismatch at one end, possibly a read error. The chain carries TRBV7-7 and TRBJ2-1; 14 nucleotides align to TRBD2. This CDR3 is 16 amino acids long. From germline, CDR1 is SSHAT and CDR2 FNYEAQ (reference sequence). This CDR3 reads CASSWGLAGESNEQFF. The CDR3 nucleotides are TGTGCTAGCAGCTGGGGACTAGCGGGAGAAAGCAATGAGCAGTTCTTC.

This chain links TRBV5-1 with TRBJ1-1; tentative D call: TRBD1 (6 bases). Trimming took 4 bases from V and 3 from J, leaving 13 bases between them. This CDR3 is built from 14 residues. From germline, CDR1 is SGHRS and CDR2 YFSETQ. The CDR3 bases are TGCGCCAGCAGCCTAAACAGGGTTGACACTGAAGCTTTCTTT. Its protein product is CASSLNRVDTEAFF.

V gene TRBV1 combines with J gene TRBJ1-5. TRBV1 is an annotated pseudogene. CDR3 length: 19 residues. The chain's CDR3 is CTSSQDARSCCPSNQPQHF. The CDR3 coding sequence is TGCACCAGCAGCCAAGATGCTAGATCATGCTGTCCGAGCAATCAGCCCCAGCATTTT.

The chain employs TRBV2 and TRBJ1-1; TRBD1 is a possible D gene (6 bases). Germline lookup yields CDR1 SNHLY and CDR2 FYNNEI. With 7 bases removed from V and 3 bases from J, the gap between germline ends came to 15 bases. The CDR3 has 14 residues. The CDR3 DNA reads as TGTGCCAGCACCTACGCAGGGGTATACACTGAAGCTTTCTTT. Protein product: CASTYAGVYTEAFF.

This chain joins TRBV5-1 and TRBJ2-3, with TRBD2 identical over 8 bases. Germline-derived CDR1 and CDR2 are SGHRS and YFSETQ. The CDR3 spans 15 residues. V trimming: 0 bases; J trimming: 1 base; junction bases outside the gene matches: 1. The CDR3 sequence: CASSLVTSGTDTQYF. CDR3 nucleotides: TGCGCCAGCAGCTTGGTGACTAGCGGCACAGATACGCAGTATTTT. The variable domain in full, completed from reference TRBV5-1 and TRBJ2-3, reads KAGVTQTPRYLIKTRGQQVTLSCSPISGHRSVSWYQQTPGQGLQFLFEYFSETQRNKGNFPGRFSGRQFSNSRSEMNVSTLELGDSALYLCASSLVTSGTDTQYFGPGTRLTVL.

V usage is TRBV9 and J usage is TRBJ1-3; tentatively, D is TRBD1 (6 bases). Germline V gene lookup returns CDR1 SGDLS and CDR2 YYNGEE. Deletions cut 4 bases from V and 7 bases from J, with 21 bases between. CDR3 length: 16 amino acids. CDR3 in amino acids: CASSPQSRTVGNTIYF. CDR3 coding DNA: TGTGCCAGCAGCCCCCAAAGCCGGACAGTAGGTAACACCATATATTTT.

The V gene is TRBV6-5, the J gene TRBJ1-2, with 8 bases lining up with TRBD1. V lost 6 bases and J lost 7; bases outside the gene matches: 7. Germline CDR1 and CDR2: MNHEY and SVGAGI. The CDR3 has 13 residues. Written as DNA, the CDR3 is TGTGCCAGCAGGACAGGGGCGTTCTCTGGCTACACCTTC. Translating gives CASRTGAFSGYTF.